Detailed here is one TCR beta chain. The data were obtained in a study of blood T cell repertoires in COVID-19. About the research overall: Collection of acute and convalescent COVID-19 samples took place in the United States, Italy and Spain. T cells, B-cell-depleted T cells, or PBMCs provided the cDNA or gDNA that served as material.

V lost 6 bases to trimming and J lost 14 bases; unmatched junction nucleotides: 5. CDR1 is SNHLY and CDR2 is FYNNEI in the germline V gene. This CDR3 region has 12 residues. Produced via immunoSEQ multiplex PCR; TCRdb's table is partial and in-frame only. This table has about 210,000 clones, about 91% appearing once. The V gene is TRBV2, the J gene TRBJ2-1, with 12 bases fitting TRBD1. The sequence derives from a woman in her thirties or forties with acute or convalescent COVID-19. Sequencing was performed on peripheral blood. CDR3 nucleotide sequence: TGTGCCAGCAGATGGGACAGGGGGCATGAGTTCTTC. Translated: CASRWDRGHEFF.